A single sample is the source of the 5 T cell receptor beta chains below, sequenced in a study of OX40 agonist ivuxolimab in advanced cancers. The library was built by means of the immunoSEQ multiplex PCR assay. Imported from immuneACCESS, the table was reduced by TCRdb to in-frame sequences with V and J called. These copies leave out some clones; in studies compared against another copy, an unresolved V gene accounts for under half, and the cause of the remainder is not known. The sample includes approximately 77,000 clones, with approximately 90% observed a single time. Around 5.1% of the sample comes from the top ten. The material was CD4+ or CD8+ T cells sorted from blood, obtained in a trial of the OX40 agonist ivuxolimab. The source of these receptors is an adult with an advanced solid tumor such as melanoma, head and neck, liver or kidney cancer.

The chain is built from TRBV19 and TRBJ1-4; D is unclear. The CDR3 totals 15 residues. Germline V gives CDR1 LNHDA, CDR2 SQIVND (reference sequence). V lost 5 bases and J lost 6, with 16 bases in between. DNA for the CDR3: TGTGCCAGTAGTCCGGACCAGCCCGGGGATGAAAAACTGTTTTTT. It yields the protein CASSPDQPGDEKLFF. The full variable domain, its missing parts supplied by reference TRBV19 and TRBJ1-4, is DGGITQSPKYLFRKEGQNVTLSCEQNLNHDAMYWYRQDPGQGLRLIYYSQIVNDFQKGDIAEGYSVSREKKESFPLTVTSAQKNPTAFYLCASSPDQPGDEKLFFGSGTQLSVL.

The chain uses TRBV7-2 and TRBJ2-7; 7 bases fit TRBD1. With V trimmed by 6 bases and J by 6 bases, 8 bases remained unmatched. The CDR3 has 13 residues. Germline CDR1 and CDR2: SGHTA and FQGNSA. CDR3 in amino acids: CASSRDRAGEQYF. DNA for the CDR3: TGTGCCAGCAGTCGCGACAGGGCAGGCGAGCAGTACTTC.

This chain links TRBV5-1 with TRBJ2-7; the D gene is possibly TRBD1 (6 bases). Germline CDR1 and CDR2: SGHRS and YFSETQ. V was trimmed by 2 bases and J by 3 bases, leaving 12 bases between them. CDR3 length equals 14 residues. As DNA, the CDR3 is TGCGCCAGCAGCTTTGGCAGGGGTATCTACGAGCAGTACTTC. Encoded protein: CASSFGRGIYEQYF.

V and J are TRBV10-3 and TRBJ1-3; no reliable D call. This CDR3 is built from 12 residues. Per the germline V gene, CDR1 is ENHRY and CDR2 is SYGVKD. The germline V and J ends were trimmed by 10 bases and 0 bases, with 7 bases remaining between them. CDR3 amino acids: CATRLSGNTIYF. DNA of the CDR3: TGTGCCACGCGGCTCTCTGGAAACACCATATATTTT.

V and J are TRBV19 and TRBJ2-3; 11 bases line up with TRBD1. The trim removed 5 bases at V and 11 bases at J, leaving 12 bases unmatched. Germline CDR1 is LNHDA and CDR2 is SQIVND (reference sequence). The CDR3 runs to 15 residues. This CDR3 reads CASSLFRGQGAGQYF. DNA for the CDR3: TGTGCCAGTAGTCTCTTCCGTGGACAGGGGGCAGGGCAGTATTTT.